These 8 T cell receptor beta chains originate from one sample sequenced in a study of CD8+ T cells in alopecia areata. Reverse transcribed after extraction, RNA yielded cDNA as the sequencing template. Sequenced by immunoSEQ multiplex PCR; TCRdb stores in-frame clones only, minus some. The sample includes some 160,000 clones, roughly 60% seen only once; the top ten take just over 35%. The sample taken for sequencing was CD8+ T cells sorted from blood. Receptors originate from a human donor in good health.

The chain uses TRBV2 and TRBJ2-3, with TRBD2 identical over 8 bases. Per germline, CDR1 SNHLY and CDR2 FYNNEI. V was clipped by 6 bases and J by 0 bases; unmatched bases: 5. The length of the CDR3 is 15 residues. CDR3 in amino acids: CASRSSSGSTDTQYF. The CDR3 region has the DNA TGTGCCAGCAGGTCGTCTAGCGGGAGCACAGATACGCAGTATTTT.

This clone appeared a few times. V and J are TRBV7-6 and TRBJ2-1, with 10 bases fitting TRBD1. This CDR3 spans 14 amino acids. V was pared by 5 bases and J by 2 bases, with 0 bases of the junction left unmatched. The germline V gene encodes CDR1 SGHVS and CDR2 FNYEAQ. The CDR3 DNA reads as TGTGCCAGCAGCGGACAGGGGGCCTACAATGAGCAGTTCTTC. It yields the protein CASSGQGAYNEQFF.

This CDR3 is CASRTRDRAGNQPQHF. In nucleotides, the CDR3 is TGTGCCAGTAGAACCCGGGACAGGGCTGGCAATCAGCCCCAGCATTTT. The rearrangement links TRBV19 to TRBJ1-5; TRBD1 matches 9 bases. This CDR3 has 16 residues. The trim removed 6 bases at V and 2 bases at J, leaving 8 bases unmatched. The germline V gene has CDR1 LNHDA and CDR2 SQIVND (reference sequence).

This clone was counted a few times. The chain joins TRBV29-1 to TRBJ2-5, with TRBD2 as a possible D gene (6 bases). V was shortened by 5 bases and J by 2 bases, with 9 bases between the two germline ends. In germline, CDR1 is SQVTM, CDR2 ANQGSEA. The CDR3 has 12 amino acids. Written as DNA, the CDR3 is TGCAGCGTTCCTAGCGAGCAAGAGACCCAGTACTTC. This gives the protein CSVPSEQETQYF.

The chain links TRBV30 to TRBJ2-1, with unresolved D. The V gene lost 2 bases and the J gene lost 0 bases, with 8 bases spanning the gap. Germline V gene sequence: CDR1 GTSNPN, CDR2 SVGIG (reference sequence). This CDR3 is 14 amino acids long. CDR3 DNA: TGTGCCTGGAGTTCAAGCAGCTCCTACAATGAGCAGTTCTTC. Its protein product is CAWSSSSSYNEQFF.

Only a few counts were recorded for this clone. The CDR3 bases are TGTGCCAGCACAGGCAGATCGAACACCGGGGAGCTGTTTTTT. Translating gives CASTGRSNTGELFF. V and J are TRBV13 and TRBJ2-2; no reliable D call. V was pared by 7 bases and J by 0 bases, with 9 bases between. There are 14 residues in the CDR3. Germline V gives CDR1 PRHDT, CDR2 FYEKMQ (reference sequence).

The CDR3 sequence: CASSYEIQVNTEAFF. The CDR3 DNA is TGTGCCAGCAGTTATGAGATTCAGGTAAACACTGAAGCTTTCTTT. This chain connects TRBV6-9 to TRBJ1-1; no firm D call. Germline V gene lookup returns CDR1 MNHGY and CDR2 SVAAGI. The CDR3 has 15 residues. V dropped 2 bases and J dropped 2 bases, with 12 bases sitting between them.

V is TRBV29-1 and J is TRBJ1-2, with 8 bases lining up with TRBD1. Unmatched junction bases numbered 10, after V lost 6 bases and J lost 4 bases. Germline CDR1 reads SQVTM; CDR2 reads ANQGSEA. The CDR3 has 14 amino acids. CDR3 in DNA: TGCAGCGTCCCTTGGACAGGGAAAGGCTATGGCTACACCTTC. Translated: CSVPWTGKGYGYTF. The whole variable domain, remainder taken from reference TRBV29-1 and TRBJ1-2, is SAVISQKPSRDICQRGTSLTIQCQVDSQVTMMFWYRQQPGQSLTLIATANQGSEATYESGFVIDKFPISRPNLTFSTLTVSNMSPEDSSIYLCSVPWTGKGYGYTFGSGTRLTVV.